This is a list of T cell receptor beta chains from one sample in a study of early T cells in non-severe SARS-CoV-2 infection. TCRdb reanalysed the 5' RACE reads using MiXCR and keeps one entry per CDR3 protein. The sample yields 25,000 to 30,000 distinct CDR3 sequences, about 4.2% seen once. The sample was whole blood. The origin of the receptors is an adult who was a healthcare worker with PCR-confirmed SARS-CoV-2 infection or an uninfected control (not recorded which). Both conserved end residues are part of each CDR3. Each record gives: J gene, V gene, D gene, clone size, CDR3 DNA, CDR3 protein. D genes are given only for firm matches. A clone size is listed for some rows: how often the clone was seen (once, few, many), or a class if it is expanded.

TRBJ2-6 | TRBV18 | . | . | TGTGCCAGCTCACCAAGAAATCCGAGCTCTGGGGCCAACGTCCTGACTTTC | CASSPRNPSSGANVLTF
TRBJ1-6 | TRBV4-1 | . | many | TGCGCCAGCAGAGAGCGGGTAGACAGTAAGAATTCACCCCTCCACTTT | CASRERVDSKNSPLHF
TRBJ2-7 | TRBV4-1 | . | many | TGCGCCAGCAGCCGCGGGTCTACCTACGAGCAGTACTTC | CASSRGSTYEQYF
TRBJ2-2 | TRBV11-2 | . | many | TGTGCCAGCAGCTCCTCCCCGAGGACGAACACCGGGGAGCTGTTTTTT | CASSSSPRTNTGELFF
TRBJ2-1 | TRBV7-8 | TRBD2 | many | TGTGCCAGCAGCTTTACTAGCGGGACGAGGAATGAGCAGTTCTTC | CASSFTSGTRNEQFF
TRBJ2-4 | TRBV5-1 | . | . | TGCGCCAGCAGCCCGTCGGGTGTCAACAAAAACATTCAGTACTTC | CASSPSGVNKNIQYF
TRBJ2-4 | TRBV18 | . | many | TGTGCCAGCTCATCGACCACCCGGGACTTTCAGTACTTC | CASSSTTRDFQYF
TRBJ2-7 | TRBV20-1 | TRBD1 | many | TGCAGTGCTACACCATGGGACAGGAACTACGAGCAGTACTTC | CSATPWDRNYEQYF
TRBJ2-7 | TRBV7-6 | TRBD2 | few | TGTGCCAGCAGCTTAAGCGCTAGCGGGAGAGGTGAGCAGTACTTC | CASSLSASGRGEQYF
TRBJ1-4 | TRBV28 | TRBD1 | few | TGTGCCAGCAGAGTGACAGGGGGCGGTACAACTAATGAAAAACTGTTTTTT | CASRVTGGGTTNEKLFF
TRBJ1-4 | TRBV19 | TRBD1 | many | TGTGCCAGTAGTAGACAGGGAGGGGATGAAAAACTGTTTTTT | CASSRQGGDEKLFF
TRBJ1-6 | TRBV7-9 | . | medium-sized | TGTGCCAGCAGCTTAGACGGAGAGGCACCCCTCCACTTT | CASSLDGEAPLHF
TRBJ1-5 | TRBV11-3 | . | . | TGTGCCAGCAGCTTAGATCTGAAAGGAGTCATTAGCAATCAGCCCCAGCATTTT | CASSLDLKGVISNQPQHF
TRBJ2-7 | TRBV7-9 | . | many | TGTGCCAGCAGCTCGGGGCGCGGGGTTCCCTACGAGCAGTACTTC | CASSSGRGVPYEQYF
TRBJ2-6 | TRBV5-1 | TRBD1 | many | TGCGCCAGCAGCGGCCCCCGGGACAGCCTCTCTGGGGCCAACGTCCTGACTTTC | CASSGPRDSLSGANVLTF
TRBJ2-1 | TRBV11-1 | . | . | TGTGCCAGCAGCTTATTACAGGGTGTGGGCGATGAGCAGTTCTTC | CASSLLQGVGDEQFF
TRBJ2-3 | TRBV28 | TRBD1 | many | TGTGCCAGCAGAACCGGGACAGGGACAGATACGCAGTATTTT | CASRTGTGTDTQYF
TRBJ2-2 | TRBV2 | TRBD1 | many | TGTGCCAGCAGGGGGGACAGGTTGGTCACCGGGGAGCTGTTTTTT | CASRGDRLVTGELFF
TRBJ2-7 | TRBV5-1 | . | many | TGCGCCAGCAGCTTGGTATTCGGGACGAACGCCCCCTACGAGCAGTACTTC | CASSLVFGTNAPYEQYF
TRBJ2-1 | TRBV11-2 | . | many | TGTGCCAGCAGCTTAGGGGGTGGGAGCTCCTACAATGAGCAGTTCTTC | CASSLGGGSSYNEQFF
TRBJ2-5 | TRBV3-1 | . | many | TGTGCCAGCAGCCAAGATTGGGGACACCAAGAGACCCAGTACTTC | CASSQDWGHQETQYF
TRBJ1-6 | TRBV20-1 | . | few | TGCAGTGCTACCGCGGGAGGGGTGCGCTCACCCCTCCACTTT | CSATAGGVRSPLHF
TRBJ1-2 | TRBV28 | . | many | TGTGCCACCGAGGGGGAAGGTGGCTACACCTTC | CATEGEGGYTF
TRBJ2-3 | TRBV24-1 | . | many | TGTGCCACCACCGTTGGGCACACAGATACGCAGTATTTT | CATTVGHTDTQYF
TRBJ2-7 | TRBV11-2 | . | many | TGTGCCAGCAGCTTAGAAGCGGACTCCTACGAGCAGTACTTC | CASSLEADSYEQYF
TRBJ2-3 | TRBV10-3 | TRBD2 | medium-sized | TGTGCCATCAGTGACGGAGCGGGGGGTGCAGATACGCAGTATTTT | CAISDGAGGADTQYF